This T cell receptor (beta chain) appears in the sequencing data of a study of blood T cell repertoires in COVID-19 (dated by TCRdb to the early 2020s). Describing the broader study: The collaborator samples originated in the United States, Italy and Spain and spanned the acute and convalescent phases of COVID-19. The material from the prospective study consisted of cDNA or gDNA derived from T cells, B-cell-depleted T cells, or PBMCs. Subjects who had been exposed to COVID-19, were actively infected with it, or had recovered from it provided the deeply sampled blood TCRbeta repertoires that made up the dataset. The repertoires were released in a freely available public database intended as a resource for research on the immune response to SARS-CoV-2. Samples came from the ongoing ImmuneRACE study (first 160 participants) plus 1,254 subjects from 6 global collaborators. A de-identified subject ID, COVID-19 status, age in years and sex were almost always included in the sample metadata. HLA class I and class II types, where available, came from metadata supplied by the sample provider rather than from assay-based typing. The paper as a whole reports these results and caveats: Clinical and demographic metadata were provided uncurated, with the amount varying by source and participant.

From the cysteine up to the phenylalanine, the CDR3 has a length of 13 residues. The DNA shown is the 39-base CDR3, in frame from base 1. V is cut by 6 bases and J by 1 base, and the space between the germline ends is 9 bases. TCRbeta CDR3 regions were amplified from genomic DNA by means of the immunoSEQ Assay, a bias-controlled multiplex PCR. The study's processing was this. The number of nucleated cells in each sample was estimated from the amplification of reference gene primers within the assay. Sequence reads were collapsed and filtered to measure the absolute abundance of every unique TCRbeta CDR3 rearrangement. For each sample, productive Simpson clonality was calculated as the square root of Simpson's diversity index across productive rearrangements. Entries here come from immuneACCESS through TCRdb and include only in-frame sequences with V and J called. Some clones fail to appear in such tables; in the studies checked, an unresolved V gene covers under half of the shortfall, and the cause of the remainder is unknown. D and trimming were read from the DNA, whereas the V and J calls and clone size are those reported in that table. The sample data list roughly 60,000 clones, and about 83% of these were observed just once. The leading ten clones occupy 3.5% of the sample.

As concerns this clone: The antigen it binds to is not known. The input lacks base qualities; no much larger clone sits a single base away.

Whole blood was collected in K2EDTA tubes by collaborating institutions according to the institutions' own protocols. Collaborator samples were shipped for TCRbeta analysis as frozen whole blood, isolated PBMCs, or DNA extracted from either sample type. The source is a woman older than 75 with acute or convalescent COVID-19. The sequenced material came from peripheral blood. The chain uses TRBV12-3 or TRBV12-4 and TRBJ1-1; D gene: possibly TRBD1, on 5 matching bases. The DNA sequence is TGTGCCAGCAGGATTCAGGGGAACACTGAAGCTTTCTTT. It encodes CASRIQGNTEAFF.